This T cell receptor (beta chain) was found in a study of T cell responses to AZD1222 COVID-19 vaccine. General observations from the study: Once two AZD1222 doses were given, Spike-specific TCR breadth and depth went up. It was only a handful of AZD1222 recipients who were seropositive at baseline. Unmutated variant regions are reportedly the target of nearly half of TCRs that are spike-specific. With dominance at 160-218 and 743-854, vaccine-associated CD4 TCRs spanned spike.

Profiling relied on immunoSEQ multiplex PCR, and the TCRdb table lists in-frame clones only, not all of them. The table has about 120,000 clones, 80% to 90% seen once. The count of this clone is one. The antigen is unknown. V lost 4 bases, J lost 1 base, and 2 bases stayed unmatched. The CDR3 runs to 15 residues. Germline CDR1 reads KGHSH; CDR2 reads LQKENI. This TCR was recovered from an adult in good health. The rearrangement uses TRBV18 and TRBJ1-3; 9 bases match TRBD1. The sample in question was peripheral blood, obtained on day 0 of AZD1222 vaccination. CDR3 DNA sequence: TGTGCCAGCTCACACGGACAGGGGTCTGGAAACACCATATATTTT. It specifies CASSHGQGSGNTIYF.